Listed below are T cell receptor beta chains from one sample, sequenced in a study of T cell changes during pregnancy in multiple sclerosis. The protocol was immunoSEQ multiplex PCR, while the TCRdb copy is restricted to in-frame clones and leaves out a portion. Altogether approximately 51,000 clones are present, 93% being singletons, with the ten largest covering approximately 1.9%. The sequences come from peripheral blood, collected in the second trimester of pregnancy. Receptor source: a female donor with multiple sclerosis, enrolled in a pregnancy study. Each CDR3 is given with its conserved first and last residue.

v_call	j_call	cdr3_length	cdr3_aa
TRBV28	TRBJ2-6	15	CASNLGGTGANVLTF
TRBV6-5	TRBJ2-6	15	CASSSGQAGANVLTF
TRBV6-6	TRBJ2-1	15	CASSYGQGINNEQFF
TRBV5-1	TRBJ1-1	16	CASSPRTGLMNTEAFF
TRBV9	TRBJ2-7	13	CASSVATVHEQYF
TRBV4-3	TRBJ2-1	15	CASSQETLAGVAWFF
TRBV6-5	TRBJ1-2	14	CASSYSVETYGYTF
TRBV27	TRBJ2-6	16	CASSFEGAVGANVLTF
TRBV27	TRBJ1-5	15	CASSLGRNGNQPQHF
TRBV29-1	TRBJ2-5	16	CSVESPSGRTQETQYF